This is a list of T cell receptor beta chains from one sample in a study of T cells in Graves' hyperthyroidism and ophthalmopathy. TCRdb redid the calling of the multiplex PCR reads with MiXCR, one entry per CDR3 protein. Of hundreds of thousands of distinct CDR3 sequences in the sample, 14% were seen once. The specimen sequenced was blood. The receptor set was obtained from a woman aged 18 to 35 with Graves' hyperthyroidism. Each CDR3 is given with its conserved first and last residue. The D gene is left open where the match is weak. Not every row has a clone size; where given, it reads once, few, many or a size class.

j_call | v_call | clone_size | d_call | cdr3_aa | cdr3_nt
TRBJ2-5 | TRBV7-2 | - | TRBD1 | CASSLDPGQAQYF | TGTGCCAGCAGCTTAGATCCAGGACAGGCCCAGTACTTC
TRBJ1-2 | TRBV25-1 | - | - | CASVGVQGGGIYGYTF | TGTGCCAGCGTTGGCGTTCAGGGTGGAGGGATCTATGGCTACACCTTC
TRBJ2-7 | TRBV5-4 | - | - | CAPSEGEQYF | TGTGCCCCCTCCGAGGGGGAGCAGTACTTC
TRBJ1-1 | TRBV5-5 | many | - | CASSLPGGTNTEAFF | TGTGCCAGCAGCTTGCCGGGGGGGACGAACACTGAAGCTTTCTTT
TRBJ2-1 | TRBV7-2 | many | TRBD2 | CASSLYPLTSFLNEQFF | TGTGCCAGCAGCTTATACCCCCTGACTAGCTTTTTGAATGAGCAGTTCTTC
TRBJ2-1 | TRBV3-1 | many | - | CASSQASSRNEQFF | TGTGCCAGCAGCCAAGCCTCGTCAAGGAATGAGCAGTTCTTC
TRBJ2-7 | TRBV3-1 | many | TRBD2 | CASTPSAGVHEQYF | TGTGCCAGCACCCCGTCGGCGGGGGTCCACGAGCAGTACTTC
TRBJ1-1 | TRBV29-1 | many | TRBD1 | CSGTGYNTEAFF | TGCAGCGGGACAGGGTACAACACTGAAGCTTTCTTT
TRBJ1-5 | TRBV12-3/TRBV12-4 | many | - | CASSATGLGPQHF | TGTGCCAGCAGCGCGACGGGTTTGGGGCCCCAGCATTTT
TRBJ2-1 | TRBV14 | - | - | CASSQWLVGRTNEQFF | TGTGCCAGCAGCCAATGGTTAGTGGGAAGAACCAATGAGCAGTTCTTC
TRBJ2-5 | TRBV29-1 | few | TRBD1 | CSVRTGATGETQYF | TGCAGCGTGCGTACAGGGGCCACGGGGGAGACCCAGTACTTC
TRBJ2-2 | TRBV20-1 | few | TRBD2 | CSASSFHGTSGWELFF | TGCAGTGCTAGCTCATTCCACGGGACTAGCGGGTGGGAGCTGTTTTTT
TRBJ2-7 | TRBV6-1 | - | TRBD1 | CASSPGTGSPYEQYF | TGTGCCAGCAGTCCCGGGACAGGGAGCCCCTACGAGCAGTACTTC
TRBJ1-6 | TRBV28 | many | TRBD1 | CASSPGQTSSPLHF | TGTGCCAGCAGCCCGGGACAGACAAGTTCACCCCTCCACTTT
TRBJ2-3 | TRBV11-2 | many | - | CTSSTGLSRDTQYF | TGTACCAGCAGCACGGGACTCTCGAGGGATACGCAGTATTTT
TRBJ2-1 | TRBV11-2 | - | - | CASSPGSRREDEQFF | TGTGCCAGCAGCCCCGGGAGCCGGCGTGAGGATGAGCAGTTCTTC
TRBJ2-7 | TRBV7-2 | few | TRBD1 | CASSPYSTGNSYEQYF | TGTGCCAGCAGCCCTTACTCGACAGGGAATTCCTACGAGCAGTACTTC
TRBJ2-7 | TRBV27 | - | - | CASSLAVTGEQYF | TGTGCCAGCAGTTTAGCCGTGACAGGCGAGCAGTACTTC
TRBJ2-1 | TRBV30 | few | TRBD2 | CAWGLGGYNEQFF | TGTGCCTGGGGCCTCGGGGGGTACAATGAGCAGTTCTTC
TRBJ1-2 | TRBV14 | - | - | CASSQGPLHGYGYTF | TGTGCCAGCAGCCAAGGCCCCCTCCATGGATATGGCTACACCTTC
TRBJ1-6 | TRBV15 | - | - | CATSRGSPAGSYNSPLHF | TGTGCCACCAGCAGGGGCAGCCCAGCGGGGTCCTATAATTCACCCCTCCACTTT
TRBJ2-3 | TRBV3-1 | many | - | CASSQVGGKESTDTQYF | TGTGCCAGCAGCCAAGTGGGGGGAAAGGAAAGCACAGATACGCAGTATTTT
TRBJ2-7 | TRBV6-1 | many | TRBD2 | CASRSGRDSYEQYF | TGTGCCAGCAGAAGCGGGAGAGACTCCTACGAGCAGTACTTC
TRBJ2-7 | TRBV5-6 | many | - | CASRSTGSEQYF | TGTGCCAGCAGATCAACAGGGAGCGAGCAGTACTTC
TRBJ2-1 | TRBV11-1 | many | - | CASRKAPSSYNEQFF | TGTGCCAGCAGGAAGGCCCCGAGCTCCTACAATGAGCAGTTCTTC
TRBJ2-1 | TRBV5-1 | - | - | CASSLTGGGYDEQFF | TGCGCCAGCAGCTTGACAGGAGGAGGCTACGATGAGCAGTTCTTC
TRBJ1-1 | TRBV18 | many | - | CASSDSPNTEAFF | TGTGCCAGCTCGGACAGCCCGAACACTGAAGCTTTCTTT
TRBJ1-1 | TRBV3-1 | many | TRBD1 | CASSPRDRLNTEAFF | TGTGCCAGCAGCCCCCGGGACAGACTGAACACTGAAGCTTTCTTT
TRBJ2-7 | TRBV7-9 | many | - | CASSLGQVYYEQYF | TGTGCCAGCAGCTTAGGACAGGTCTACTACGAGCAGTACTTC
TRBJ1-2 | TRBV28 | many | - | CASSFDGTNYGYTF | TGTGCCAGCAGTTTTGACGGAACTAACTATGGCTACACCTTC
TRBJ2-3 | TRBV7-9 | many | TRBD2 | CASSSSGSGADTQYF | TGTGCCAGCAGCTCTAGCGGGAGTGGCGCAGATACGCAGTATTTT
TRBJ1-4 | TRBV18 | many | - | CASSPGDGIHLGLFF | TGTGCCAGCTCACCTGGGGACGGGATCCATTTAGGACTGTTTTTT
TRBJ2-4 | TRBV2 | - | - | CASGALTLAKNIQYF | TGTGCCAGCGGTGCCCTGACCTTAGCCAAAAACATTCAGTACTTC
TRBJ2-3 | TRBV7-9 | many | TRBD2 | CASSMDLAGDRDTQYF | TGTGCCAGCAGCATGGATCTAGCGGGAGATAGAGATACGCAGTATTTT
TRBJ2-7 | TRBV6-2/TRBV6-3 | - | - | CASSYPTGTGPYEQYF | TGTGCCAGCAGTTACCCAACCGGGACTGGCCCCTACGAGCAGTACTTC
TRBJ2-5 | TRBV24-1 | many | TRBD1 | CATSQLTGGRETQYF | TGTGCCACCAGCCAGCTTACAGGGGGCAGAGAGACCCAGTACTTC
TRBJ2-3 | TRBV20-1 | many | TRBD2 | CSARDDGGTSGRVAQYF | TGCAGTGCTAGAGACGACGGGGGAACTAGCGGGAGGGTCGCGCAGTATTTT
TRBJ1-2 | TRBV10-3 | - | TRBD1 | CAISGQGQDYGYTF | TGTGCCATCAGTGGACAGGGCCAAGACTATGGCTACACCTTC
TRBJ1-4 | TRBV6-2/TRBV6-3 | many | - | CASSPETGLYEKLFF | TGTGCCAGCAGCCCGGAAACAGGGTTATATGAAAAACTGTTTTTT
TRBJ2-3 | TRBV12-3/TRBV12-4 | many | - | CASSRSSDGEDTQYF | TGTGCCAGTTCCCGCTCCAGCGACGGGGAAGATACGCAGTATTTT